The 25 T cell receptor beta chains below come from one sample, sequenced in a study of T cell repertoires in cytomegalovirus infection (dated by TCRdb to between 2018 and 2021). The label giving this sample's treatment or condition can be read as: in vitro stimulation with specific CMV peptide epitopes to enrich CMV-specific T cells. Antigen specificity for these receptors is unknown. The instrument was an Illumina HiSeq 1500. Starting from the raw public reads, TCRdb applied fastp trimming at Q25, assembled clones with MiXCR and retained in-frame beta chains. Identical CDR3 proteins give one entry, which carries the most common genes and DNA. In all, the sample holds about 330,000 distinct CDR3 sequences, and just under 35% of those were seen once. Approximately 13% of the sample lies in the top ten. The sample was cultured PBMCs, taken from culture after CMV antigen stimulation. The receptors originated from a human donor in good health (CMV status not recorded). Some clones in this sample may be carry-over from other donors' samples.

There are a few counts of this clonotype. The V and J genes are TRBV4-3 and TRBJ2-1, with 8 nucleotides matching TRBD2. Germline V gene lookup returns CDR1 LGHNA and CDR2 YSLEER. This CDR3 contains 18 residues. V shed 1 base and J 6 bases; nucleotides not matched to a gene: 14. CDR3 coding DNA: TGCGCCAGCAGCCAAGGGTGGCACGAGCGGGAGTTCTCCAATGAGCAGTTCTTC. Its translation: CASSQGWHEREFSNEQFF.

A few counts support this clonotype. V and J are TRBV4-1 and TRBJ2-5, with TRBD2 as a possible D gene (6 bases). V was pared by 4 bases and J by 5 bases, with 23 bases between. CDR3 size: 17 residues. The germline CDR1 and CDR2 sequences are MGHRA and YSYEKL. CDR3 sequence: CASSPPLKRERRETQYF. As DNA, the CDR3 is TGCGCCAGCAGCCCCCCACTGAAACGGGAGAGGCGGGAGACCCAGTACTTC.

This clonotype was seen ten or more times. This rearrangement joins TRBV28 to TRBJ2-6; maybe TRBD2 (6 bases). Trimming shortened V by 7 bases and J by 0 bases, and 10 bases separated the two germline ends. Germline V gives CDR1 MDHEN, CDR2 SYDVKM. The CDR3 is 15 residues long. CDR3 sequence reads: CASTPGVSGANVLTF. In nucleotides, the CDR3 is TGTGCCAGCACCCCGGGGGTCTCTGGGGCCAACGTCCTGACTTTC.

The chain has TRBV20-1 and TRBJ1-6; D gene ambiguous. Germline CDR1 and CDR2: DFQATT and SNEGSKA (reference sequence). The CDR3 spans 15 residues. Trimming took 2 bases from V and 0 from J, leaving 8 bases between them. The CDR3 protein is CSARTSSSYNSPLHF. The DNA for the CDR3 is TGCAGTGCTAGAACCTCGAGCTCCTATAATTCACCCCTCCACTTT.

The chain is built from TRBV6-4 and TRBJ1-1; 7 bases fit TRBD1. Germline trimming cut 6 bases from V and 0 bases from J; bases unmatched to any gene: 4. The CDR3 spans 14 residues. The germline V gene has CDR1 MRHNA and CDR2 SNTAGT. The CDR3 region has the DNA TGTGCCAGCAGATTGACAGGGATGAACACTGAAGCTTTCTTT. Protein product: CASRLTGMNTEAFF.

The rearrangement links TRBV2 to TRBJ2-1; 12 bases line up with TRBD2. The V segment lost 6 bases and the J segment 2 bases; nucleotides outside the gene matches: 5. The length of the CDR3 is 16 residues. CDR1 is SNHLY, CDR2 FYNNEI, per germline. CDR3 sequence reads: CASRLTSGSTYNEQFF. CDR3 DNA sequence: TGTGCCAGCAGATTGACTAGCGGGAGTACCTACAATGAGCAGTTCTTC.

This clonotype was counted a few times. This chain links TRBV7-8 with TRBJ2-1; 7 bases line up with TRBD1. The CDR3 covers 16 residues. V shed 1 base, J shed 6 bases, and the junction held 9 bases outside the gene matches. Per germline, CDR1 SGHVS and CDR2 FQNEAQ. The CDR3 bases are TGTGCCAGCAGCTTAGAGGCCAGGGGGTTCGGCAATGAGCAGTTCTTC. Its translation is CASSLEARGFGNEQFF.

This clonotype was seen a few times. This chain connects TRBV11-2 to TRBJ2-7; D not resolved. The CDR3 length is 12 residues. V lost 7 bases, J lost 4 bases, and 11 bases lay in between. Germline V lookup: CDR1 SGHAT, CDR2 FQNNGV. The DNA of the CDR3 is TGTGCCAGCACCCGGATGGGTTACGAGCAGTACGTC. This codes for CASTRMGYEQYV.

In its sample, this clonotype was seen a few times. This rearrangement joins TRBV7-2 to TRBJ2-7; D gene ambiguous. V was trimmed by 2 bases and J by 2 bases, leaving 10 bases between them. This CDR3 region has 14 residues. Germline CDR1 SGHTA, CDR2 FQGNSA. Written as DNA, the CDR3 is TGTGCCAGCAGCTTAAGCCGGTCCACCTACGAGCAGTACTTC. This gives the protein CASSLSRSTYEQYF.

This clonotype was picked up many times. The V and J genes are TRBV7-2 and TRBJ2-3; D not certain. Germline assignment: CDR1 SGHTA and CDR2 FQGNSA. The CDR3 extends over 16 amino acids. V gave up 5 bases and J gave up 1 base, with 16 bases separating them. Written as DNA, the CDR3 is TGTGCCAGCAGCCCACCCCGCGGTGCGGGCACAGATACGCAGTATTTT. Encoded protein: CASSPPRGAGTDTQYF.

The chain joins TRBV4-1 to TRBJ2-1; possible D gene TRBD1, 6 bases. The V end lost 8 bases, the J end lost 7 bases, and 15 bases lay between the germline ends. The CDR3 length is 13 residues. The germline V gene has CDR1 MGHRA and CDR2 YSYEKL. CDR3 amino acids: CASSGQPGNEQFF. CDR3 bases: TGCGCCAGCTCGGGACAACCGGGGAATGAGCAGTTCTTC.

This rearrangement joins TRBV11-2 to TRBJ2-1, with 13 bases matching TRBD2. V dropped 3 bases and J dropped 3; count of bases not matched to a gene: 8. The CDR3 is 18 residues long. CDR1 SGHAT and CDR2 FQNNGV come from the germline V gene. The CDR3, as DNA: TGTGCCAGCAGCTTGCCTGCCGGGACTAGCGGGGACTACAATGAGCAGTTCTTC. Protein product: CASSLPAGTSGDYNEQFF.

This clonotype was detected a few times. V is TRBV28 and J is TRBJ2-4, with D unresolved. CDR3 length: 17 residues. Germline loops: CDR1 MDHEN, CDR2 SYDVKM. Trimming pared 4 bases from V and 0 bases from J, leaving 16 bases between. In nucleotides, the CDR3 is TGTGCCAGCAGTTCCCCAGGTTGGCGGTCAGCCAAAAACATTCAGTACTTC. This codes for CASSSPGWRSAKNIQYF.

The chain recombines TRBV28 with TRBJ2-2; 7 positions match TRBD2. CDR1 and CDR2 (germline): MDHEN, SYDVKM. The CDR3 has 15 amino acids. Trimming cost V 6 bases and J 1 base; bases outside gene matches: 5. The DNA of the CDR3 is TGTGCCAGCAGAAGCGGGACTCAGAACACCGGGGAGCTGTTTTTT. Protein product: CASRSGTQNTGELFF.

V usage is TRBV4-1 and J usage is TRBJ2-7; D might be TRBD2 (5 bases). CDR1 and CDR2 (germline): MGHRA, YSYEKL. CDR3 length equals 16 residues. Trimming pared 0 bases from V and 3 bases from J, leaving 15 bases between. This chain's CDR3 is CASSQDIQRKIYEQYF. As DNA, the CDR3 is TGCGCCAGCAGCCAAGATATCCAGCGGAAGATCTACGAGCAGTACTTC.

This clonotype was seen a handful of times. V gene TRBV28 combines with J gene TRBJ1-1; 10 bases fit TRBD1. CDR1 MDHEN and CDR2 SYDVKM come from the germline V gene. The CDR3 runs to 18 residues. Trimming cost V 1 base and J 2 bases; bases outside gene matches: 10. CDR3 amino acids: CASSLSKGTGVFNTEAFF. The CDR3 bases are TGTGCCAGCAGTTTATCAAAGGGGACAGGGGTTTTTAACACTGAAGCTTTCTTT.

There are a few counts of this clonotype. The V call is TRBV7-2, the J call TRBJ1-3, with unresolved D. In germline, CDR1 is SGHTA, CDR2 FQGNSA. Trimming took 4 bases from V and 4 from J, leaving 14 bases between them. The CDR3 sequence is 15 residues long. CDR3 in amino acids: CASSSEVLPGNTIYF. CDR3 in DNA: TGTGCCAGCAGCTCCGAAGTGTTGCCCGGAAACACCATATATTTT.

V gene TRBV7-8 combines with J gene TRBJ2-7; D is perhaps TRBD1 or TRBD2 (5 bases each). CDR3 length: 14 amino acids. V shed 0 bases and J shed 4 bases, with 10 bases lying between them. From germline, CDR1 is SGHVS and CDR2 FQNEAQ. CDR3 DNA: TGTGCCAGCAGCTTAGCGGACGGGACGTACGAGCAGTACGTC. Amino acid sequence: CASSLADGTYEQYV.

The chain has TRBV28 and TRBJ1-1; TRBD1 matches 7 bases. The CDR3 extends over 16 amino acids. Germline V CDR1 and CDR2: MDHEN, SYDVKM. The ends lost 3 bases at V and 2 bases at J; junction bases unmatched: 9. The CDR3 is CASSFLRGTVNTEAFF. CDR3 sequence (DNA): TGTGCCAGCAGTTTCTTACGTGGGACAGTCAACACTGAAGCTTTCTTT.

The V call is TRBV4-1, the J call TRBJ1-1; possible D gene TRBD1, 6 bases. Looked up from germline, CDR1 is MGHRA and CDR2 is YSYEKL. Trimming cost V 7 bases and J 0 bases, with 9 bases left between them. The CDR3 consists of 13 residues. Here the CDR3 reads CASMGDMNTEAFF. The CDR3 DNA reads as TGCGCCAGCATGGGGGACATGAACACTGAAGCTTTCTTT.

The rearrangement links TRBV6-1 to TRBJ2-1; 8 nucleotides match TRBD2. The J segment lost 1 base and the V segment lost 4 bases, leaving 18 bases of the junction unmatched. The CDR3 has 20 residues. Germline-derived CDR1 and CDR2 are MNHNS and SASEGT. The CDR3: CASSVLPAGGRFVSYNEQFF. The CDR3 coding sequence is TGTGCCAGCAGTGTTCTTCCGGCGGGAGGTAGGTTTGTGTCCTACAATGAGCAGTTCTTC.

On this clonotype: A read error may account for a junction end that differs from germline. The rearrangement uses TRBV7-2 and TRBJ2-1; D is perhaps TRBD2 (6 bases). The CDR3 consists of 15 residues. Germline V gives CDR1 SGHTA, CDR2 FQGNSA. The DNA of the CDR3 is TGTGCCAGCAGCTTAAGCGGCGAGGACTACCATGAGCAGTTCTTC. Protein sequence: CASSLSGEDYHEQFF.

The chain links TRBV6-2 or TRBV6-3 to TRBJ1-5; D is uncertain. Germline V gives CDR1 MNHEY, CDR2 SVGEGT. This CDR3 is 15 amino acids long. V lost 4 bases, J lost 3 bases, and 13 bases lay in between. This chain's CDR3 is CASSWHNATNQPQHF. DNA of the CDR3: TGTGCCAGCAGTTGGCACAACGCAACCAATCAGCCCCAGCATTTT.

Here the CDR3 DNA reads TGCGCCAGCAGCCAAGGGGGTCTAGTGGATACGCAGTATTTT. Amino acids: CASSQGGLVDTQYF. The chain couples TRBV4-1 to TRBJ2-3, with unresolved D. The V end lost 1 base, the J end lost 6 bases, and 11 bases lay between the germline ends. The germline V gene has CDR1 MGHRA and CDR2 YSYEKL. The CDR3 has 14 amino acids.

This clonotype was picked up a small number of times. The CDR3 DNA reads as TGTGCCAGCAGCCCTGGGACGTATGCTGGAGGAGATACGCAGTATTTT. It yields the protein CASSPGTYAGGDTQYF. The gene calls are TRBV7-9 and TRBJ2-3, with D perhaps TRBD1 or TRBD2 (5 bases each). Germline V gene sequence: CDR1 SEHNR, CDR2 FQNEAQ (reference sequence). Trimming stripped 5 bases from V and 5 bases from J, with 20 bases between. This CDR3 spans 16 amino acids.